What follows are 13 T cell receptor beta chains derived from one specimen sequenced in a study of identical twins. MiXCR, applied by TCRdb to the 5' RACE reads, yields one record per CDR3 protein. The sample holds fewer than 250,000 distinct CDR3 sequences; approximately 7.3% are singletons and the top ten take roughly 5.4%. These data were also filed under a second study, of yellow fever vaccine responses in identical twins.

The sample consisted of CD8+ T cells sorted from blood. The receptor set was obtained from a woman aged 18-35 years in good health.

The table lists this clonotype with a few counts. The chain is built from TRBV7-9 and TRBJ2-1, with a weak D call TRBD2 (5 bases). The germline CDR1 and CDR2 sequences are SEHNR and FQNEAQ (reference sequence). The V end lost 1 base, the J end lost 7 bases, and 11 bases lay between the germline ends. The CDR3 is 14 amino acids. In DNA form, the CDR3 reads TGTGCCAGCAGCTTAGGAGGAGGTACGAATGAGCAGTTCTTC. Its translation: CASSLGGGTNEQFF.

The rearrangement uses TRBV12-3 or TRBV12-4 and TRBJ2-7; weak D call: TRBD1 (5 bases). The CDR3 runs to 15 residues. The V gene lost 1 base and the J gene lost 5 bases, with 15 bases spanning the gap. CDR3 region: CASSLDSGNLNEQYV. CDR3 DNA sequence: TGTGCCAGCAGTTTAGATTCAGGGAATCTCAACGAGCAGTACGTC.

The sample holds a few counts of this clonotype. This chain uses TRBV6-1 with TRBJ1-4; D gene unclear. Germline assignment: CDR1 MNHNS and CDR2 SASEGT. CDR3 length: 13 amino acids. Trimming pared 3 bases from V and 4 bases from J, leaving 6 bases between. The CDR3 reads CASSDGINEKLFF. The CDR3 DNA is TGTGCCAGCAGTGATGGAATTAATGAAAAACTGTTTTTT.

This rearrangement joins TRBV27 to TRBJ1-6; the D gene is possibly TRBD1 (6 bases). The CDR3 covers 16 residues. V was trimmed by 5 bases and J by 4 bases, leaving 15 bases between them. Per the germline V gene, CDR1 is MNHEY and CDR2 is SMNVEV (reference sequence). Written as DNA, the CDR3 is TGTGCCAGCAGTATACAGGGAGGATTGTATAATTCACCCCTCCACTTT. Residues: CASSIQGGLYNSPLHF.

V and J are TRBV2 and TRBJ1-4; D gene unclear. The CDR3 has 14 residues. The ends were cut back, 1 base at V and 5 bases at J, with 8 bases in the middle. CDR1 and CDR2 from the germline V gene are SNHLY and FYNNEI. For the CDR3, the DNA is TGTGCCAGCAGTGAAGGCAGGAGAAATGAAAAACTGTTTTTT. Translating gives CASSEGRRNEKLFF.

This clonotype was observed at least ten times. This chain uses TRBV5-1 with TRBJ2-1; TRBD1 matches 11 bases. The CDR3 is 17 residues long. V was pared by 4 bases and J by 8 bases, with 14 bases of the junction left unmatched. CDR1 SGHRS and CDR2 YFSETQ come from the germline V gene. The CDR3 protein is CASSAPRTGGGMDEQFF. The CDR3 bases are TGCGCCAGCAGCGCACCTAGGACAGGGGGCGGTATGGATGAGCAGTTCTTC.

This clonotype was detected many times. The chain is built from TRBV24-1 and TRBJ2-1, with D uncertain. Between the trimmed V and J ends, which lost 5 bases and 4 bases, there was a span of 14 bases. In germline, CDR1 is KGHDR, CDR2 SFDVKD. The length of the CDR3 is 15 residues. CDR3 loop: CATSAANWPYNEQFF. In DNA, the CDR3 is TGTGCCACCAGTGCGGCGAATTGGCCGTACAATGAGCAGTTCTTC.

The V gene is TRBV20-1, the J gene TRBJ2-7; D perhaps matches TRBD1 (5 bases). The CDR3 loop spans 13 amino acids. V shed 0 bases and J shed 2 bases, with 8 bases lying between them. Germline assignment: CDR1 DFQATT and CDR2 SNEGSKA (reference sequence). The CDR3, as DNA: TGCAGTGCTAGAGAACAGGCCACCTACGAGCAGTACGTC. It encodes CSAREQATYEQYV.

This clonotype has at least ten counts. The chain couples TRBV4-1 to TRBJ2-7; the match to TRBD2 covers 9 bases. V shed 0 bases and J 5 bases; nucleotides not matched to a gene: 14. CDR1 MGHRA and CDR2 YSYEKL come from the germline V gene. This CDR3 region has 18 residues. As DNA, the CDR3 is TGCGCCAGCAGCCAAGATCAGGGGGTAGGACTAGCGATCCACGAGCAGTACTTC. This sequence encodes CASSQDQGVGLAIHEQYF.

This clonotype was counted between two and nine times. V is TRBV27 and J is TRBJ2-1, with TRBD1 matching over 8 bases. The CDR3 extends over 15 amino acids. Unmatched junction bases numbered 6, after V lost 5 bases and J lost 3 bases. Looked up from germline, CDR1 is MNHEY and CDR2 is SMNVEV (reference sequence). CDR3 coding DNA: TGTGCCAGCAGTCCGACAGGGGTTGGCTACAATGAGCAGTTCTTC. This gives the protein CASSPTGVGYNEQFF.

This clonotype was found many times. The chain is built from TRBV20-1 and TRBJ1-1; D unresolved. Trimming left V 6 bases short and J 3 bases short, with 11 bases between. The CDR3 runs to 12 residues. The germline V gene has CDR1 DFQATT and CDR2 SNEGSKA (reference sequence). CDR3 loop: CSAGVGDTEAFF. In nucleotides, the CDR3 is TGCAGTGCCGGGGTCGGCGACACTGAAGCTTTCTTT.

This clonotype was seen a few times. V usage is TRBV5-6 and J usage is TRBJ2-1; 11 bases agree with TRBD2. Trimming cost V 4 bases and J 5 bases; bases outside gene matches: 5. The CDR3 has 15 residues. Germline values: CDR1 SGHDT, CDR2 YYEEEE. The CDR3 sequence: CASSRVAGGHNEQFF. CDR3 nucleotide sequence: TGTGCCAGCAGCCGGGTAGCGGGGGGGCACAATGAGCAGTTCTTC.

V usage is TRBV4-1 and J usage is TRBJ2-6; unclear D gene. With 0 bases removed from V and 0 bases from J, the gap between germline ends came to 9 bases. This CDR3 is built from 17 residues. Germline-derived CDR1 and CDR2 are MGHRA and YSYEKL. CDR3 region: CASSQEGYFSGANVLTF. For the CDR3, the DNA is TGCGCCAGCAGCCAAGAAGGGTACTTCTCTGGGGCCAACGTCCTGACTTTC.